These 27 T cell receptor beta chains share one sample of origin, sequenced in a study of T-cell memory formation after mild COVID-19. Each CDR3 protein gets one entry after TCRdb re-called the 5' RACE reads with MiXCR. The top ten hold around 13% of the sample, which has 350,000 to 500,000 distinct CDR3 sequences, 20% to 30% seen once. Sample: PBMCs or a T cell subset sorted from them (not recorded which). The receptors stem from an adult woman who had mild COVID-19 (a few samples of this study predate the infection). Cell type and time point are not known.

This clonotype was detected many times. The CDR3 sequence is CATSDLNTGGNNEQFF. CDR3 DNA sequence: TGTGCCACCAGTGATTTGAATACAGGGGGGAACAATGAGCAGTTCTTC. The rearrangement uses TRBV24-1 and TRBJ2-1, with 8 positions matching TRBD1. With V trimmed by 0 bases and J by 5 bases, 5 bases remained unmatched. CDR1 and CDR2 (germline): KGHDR, SFDVKD. This CDR3 is 16 amino acids long.

This clonotype came up once. The V gene is TRBV7-9, the J gene TRBJ1-1; D gene unclear. Trimming removed 0 bases from V and 1 base from J, with 9 bases in between. The CDR3 runs to 15 residues. Per the germline V gene, CDR1 is SEHNR and CDR2 is FQNEAQ (reference sequence). Here the CDR3 reads CASSLAAHKNTEAFF. The CDR3 DNA sequence: TGTGCCAGCAGCTTAGCTGCCCACAAGAACACTGAAGCTTTCTTT.

V is TRBV20-1 and J is TRBJ2-3; tentative D call: TRBD2 (6 bases). This CDR3 has 15 amino acids. The germline CDR1 and CDR2 sequences are DFQATT and SNEGSKA (reference sequence). Trimming pared 2 bases from V and 7 bases from J, leaving 19 bases between. The chain's CDR3 is CSARSPRGSPNTQYF. In DNA form, the CDR3 reads TGCAGTGCTAGATCTCCTCGGGGGAGCCCCAATACGCAGTATTTT.

This sequence joins TRBV4-1 and TRBJ1-5, with D possibly TRBD1 on 5 matching bases. Trimming pared 0 bases from V and 6 bases from J, leaving 15 bases between. Germline lookup yields CDR1 MGHRA and CDR2 YSYEKL. CDR3 length: 16 amino acids. The CDR3 DNA follows: TGCGCCAGCAGCCAAGAATGGGGCCAGGGAGGTCAGCCCCAGCATTTT. It yields the protein CASSQEWGQGGQPQHF.

The V call is TRBV27, the J call TRBJ2-7; D may match TRBD1 or TRBD2 (6 bases each). Trimming cost V 5 bases and J 2 bases, with 13 bases left between them. The CDR3 loop spans 14 amino acids. In germline, CDR1 is MNHEY, CDR2 SMNVEV (reference sequence). CDR3: CASSKGGWTYEQYF. CDR3 DNA: TGTGCCAGCAGTAAGGGGGGCTGGACCTACGAGCAGTACTTC.

The rearrangement joins TRBV5-1 to TRBJ1-2; TRBD1 might be the D (5 bases). Trimming took 4 bases from V and 10 from J, leaving 20 bases between them. Germline V lookup: CDR1 SGHRS, CDR2 YFSETQ. The CDR3 runs 14 residues. The DNA of the CDR3 is TGCGCCAGCAGCATGTCTGGGCAGGGCTTCGACTACACCTTC. Protein: CASSMSGQGFDYTF.

This clonotype was recorded a few times. The rearrangement links TRBV7-3 to TRBJ2-3; 10 nucleotides agree with TRBD2. Germline CDR1 is SGHTA and CDR2 is FQGTGA. V shed 2 bases, J shed 6 bases, and the junction held 11 bases outside the gene matches. This CDR3 is built from 17 residues. Written as DNA, the CDR3 is TGTGCCAGCAGCTTAGGGACTAGCGCCTTCCGGGGGGATACGCAGTATTTT. Translating gives CASSLGTSAFRGDTQYF.

The gene calls are TRBV5-1 and TRBJ2-7; D unclear. There are 13 residues in the CDR3. Germline CDR1 reads SGHRS; CDR2 reads YFSETQ. V shed 0 bases and J shed 5 bases, with 9 bases lying between them. The chain's CDR3 is CASSLVTADEQYF. CDR3 DNA sequence: TGCGCCAGCAGCTTGGTTACAGCAGACGAGCAGTACTTC.

The chain employs TRBV3-1 and TRBJ2-7, with TRBD1 identical over 10 bases. Germline V gene data show CDR1 as LGHDT and CDR2 as YNNKEL (reference sequence). With 4 bases clipped from V and 5 bases from J, the junction kept 8 bases outside the gene matches. The CDR3 has 15 amino acids. CDR3 coding DNA: TGTGCCAGCAGCCTCGTGGGGACAGGGGTGCACGAGCAGTACTTC. It yields the protein CASSLVGTGVHEQYF.

This clonotype was detected only a few times. This chain uses TRBV7-6 with TRBJ2-3; 14 positions agree with TRBD2. Germline V lookup: CDR1 SGHVS, CDR2 FNYEAQ. The V segment lost 1 base and the J segment 1 base; nucleotides outside the gene matches: 7. The length of the CDR3 is 19 residues. The chain's CDR3 is CASSLVPGLAGVGTDTQYF. The CDR3 DNA is TGTGCCAGCAGCTTAGTGCCGGGACTAGCGGGAGTGGGCACAGATACGCAGTATTTT.

The chain is built from TRBV4-3 and TRBJ1-2; no reliable D call. The CDR3 is 14 residues long. V was cut by 1 base and J by 4 bases, with 10 bases left in between. Germline CDR1 and CDR2: LGHNA and YSLEER. The CDR3 loop is CASSQGGVSYGYTF. The DNA of the CDR3 is TGCGCCAGCAGCCAAGGCGGCGTGTCCTATGGCTACACCTTC.

This clonotype was seen only a few times. This chain uses TRBV7-9 with TRBJ2-2; 8 nucleotides agree with TRBD1. The CDR3 contains 16 residues. The V gene end was trimmed by 8 bases and the J gene end by 7 bases; junction bases not matched to a gene: 15. Germline V gene data show CDR1 as SEHNR and CDR2 as FQNEAQ (reference sequence). CDR3 sequence (DNA): TGTGCCAGCCGTCGGGGAGACAGGGGAACCCGCGGGGAGCTGTTTTTT. Amino acids: CASRRGDRGTRGELFF.

The chain employs TRBV29-1 and TRBJ2-7; a possible D gene is TRBD2 (7 bases). This CDR3 comprises 14 residues. The ends were cut back, 4 bases at V and 6 bases at J, with 19 bases in the middle. The germline V gene has CDR1 SQVTM and CDR2 ANQGSEA. CDR3 DNA sequence: TGCAGCGTTGTCCGGGACGGGGGGCGCGCCGAGCAGTACTTC. Translating it yields CSVVRDGGRAEQYF.

The genes are TRBV24-1 and TRBJ2-7; possibly TRBD1 for D (6 bases). The CDR3 consists of 15 residues. V lost 4 bases to trimming and J lost 4 bases, with 16 bases between them. Per germline, CDR1 KGHDR and CDR2 SFDVKD. The CDR3 nucleotides are TGTGCCACCAGTGACCCACAAGGACAGACTTACGAGCAGTACTTC. Its protein is CATSDPQGQTYEQYF.

This rearrangement joins TRBV5-8 to TRBJ2-3, with no clear D. There are 13 residues in the CDR3. Germline CDR1 SGHTS, CDR2 YDEGEE. V was trimmed by 2 bases and J by 5 bases, leaving 9 bases between them. For the CDR3, the DNA is TGTGCCAGCAGCTTAAGGGTGGGAGATACGCAGTATTTT. Its protein product is CASSLRVGDTQYF.

A few counts support this clonotype. J is TRBJ2-5 and V is TRBV20-1; D is undetermined. Trimming removed 5 bases from V and 5 bases from J, with 9 bases in between. This CDR3 is built from 11 residues. Germline-derived CDR1 and CDR2 are DFQATT and SNEGSKA (reference sequence). The CDR3 protein is CSALGGETQYF. CDR3 nucleotides: TGCAGTGCTTTGGGTGGGGAGACCCAGTACTTC.

This rearrangement joins TRBV5-1 to TRBJ2-1; D is uncertain. In germline, CDR1 is SGHRS, CDR2 YFSETQ. The CDR3 covers 14 residues. V was pared by 3 bases and J by 8 bases, with 15 bases between. The CDR3 is CASSWQVLGDEQFF. As DNA, the CDR3 is TGCGCCAGCAGCTGGCAGGTTCTGGGTGATGAGCAGTTCTTC.

The CDR3 DNA is TGCAGTGCTAGATCAGGGTTCGGCAATCAGCCCCAGCATTTT. Its protein product is CSARSGFGNQPQHF. The chain has TRBV20-1 and TRBJ1-5, with D possibly being TRBD1 (5 bases). From germline, CDR1 is DFQATT and CDR2 SNEGSKA (reference sequence). This CDR3 contains 14 residues. Trimming removed 2 bases from V and 2 bases from J, with 10 bases in between.

This clonotype was counted a few times. V and J are TRBV3-1 and TRBJ2-1, with 10 bases identical to TRBD2. Germline CDR1 reads LGHDT; CDR2 reads YNNKEL (reference sequence). CDR3 length: 15 residues. V trimming: 6 bases; J trimming: 3 bases; junction bases outside the gene matches: 5. The CDR3 sequence: CASSPSGRVYNEQFF. The DNA of the CDR3 is TGTGCCAGCAGTCCTAGCGGGAGAGTCTACAATGAGCAGTTCTTC.

This clonotype has more than one count but fewer than ten. This chain joins TRBV20-1 and TRBJ2-1; D may be TRBD1 (6 bases). CDR1 DFQATT and CDR2 SNEGSKA come from the germline V gene (reference sequence). The CDR3 spans 14 residues. The germline V and J ends were trimmed by 0 bases and 9 bases, with 15 bases remaining between them. The CDR3 protein is CSARDQTGRGEQFF. In DNA, the CDR3 is TGCAGTGCTAGAGATCAAACAGGGCGAGGTGAGCAGTTCTTC.

The V call is TRBV5-1, the J call TRBJ2-4; D perhaps matches TRBD1 (6 bases). The length of the CDR3 is 15 residues. Germline CDR1 and CDR2: SGHRS and YFSETQ. V was shortened by 4 bases and J by 6 bases, with 17 bases between the two germline ends. The CDR3 loop reads CASSHEMGAVNIQYF. The CDR3 bases are TGCGCCAGCAGCCACGAAATGGGGGCCGTAAACATTCAGTACTTC.

The rearrangement uses TRBV3-1 and TRBJ1-3; D not resolved. Germline V gene lookup returns CDR1 LGHDT and CDR2 YNNKEL (reference sequence). Trimming took off 3 bases at V and 2 bases at J, with 5 bases between the two ends. The CDR3 runs to 13 residues. In DNA form, the CDR3 reads TGTGCCAGCAGCCACGGGACTGGAAACACCATATATTTT. Translated: CASSHGTGNTIYF. The full variable domain, rest sourced from reference TRBV3-1 and TRBJ1-3, is DTAVSQTPKYLVTQMGNDKSIKCEQNLGHDTMYWYKQDSKKFLKIMFSYNNKELIINETVPNRFSPKSPDKAHLNLHINSLELGDSAVYFCASSHGTGNTIYFGEGSWLTVV.

The chain links TRBV7-3 to TRBJ2-3, with 7 bases fitting TRBD2. CDR1 and CDR2 (germline): SGHTA, FQGTGA. J was trimmed by 1 base and V by 5 bases; bases with no gene match: 9. This CDR3 has 16 residues. CDR3 protein: CASSQLQRGGTDTQYF. The CDR3 coding sequence is TGTGCCAGCAGCCAACTCCAACGGGGGGGCACAGATACGCAGTATTTT.

This clonotype was recorded a few times. The CDR3 sequence: CASSPLGGLSYEQYF. The CDR3 bases are TGTGCCAGCAGCCCCCTGGGGGGTCTCTCCTACGAGCAGTACTTC. V usage is TRBV3-1 and J usage is TRBJ2-7; D possibly corresponds to TRBD2 (6 bases). The CDR3 spans 15 residues. Germline CDR1 reads LGHDT; CDR2 reads YNNKEL (reference sequence). V lost 4 bases to trimming and J lost 0 bases, with 13 bases between them.

The chain uses TRBV7-2 and TRBJ1-1; possible D gene TRBD1, 5 bases. Trimming cost V 5 bases and J 4 bases, with 11 bases left between them. Germline V gene sequence: CDR1 SGHTA, CDR2 FQGNSA. The CDR3 length is 13 residues. This CDR3 is CASSRRVGTEAFF. CDR3 coding DNA: TGTGCCAGCAGCCGCAGGGTGGGCACTGAAGCTTTCTTT.

This chain uses TRBV12-3 or TRBV12-4 with TRBJ1-2; TRBD1 agrees at 7 bases. The CDR3 length is 17 residues. Losses at the gene ends were 2 bases for V and 2 bases for J; bases not matched to a gene: 11. CDR3 coding DNA: TGTGCCAGCAGTTTAAACCCTTTTATCAGGGGGAACTATGGCTACACCTTC. Its protein product is CASSLNPFIRGNYGYTF.

This clonotype was detected a few times. At one end the junction does not follow the germline gene, possibly because of a read error. V is TRBV9 and J is TRBJ2-1, with TRBD2 matching over 8 bases. The CDR3 loop spans 14 amino acids. CDR1 is SGDLS and CDR2 is YYNGEE in the germline V gene. The CDR3, as DNA: TGTGCCAGCAGCGTAAGGTTGGGGCCAGGGACTAGGGTCTTC. Its translation: CASSVRLGPGTRVF.